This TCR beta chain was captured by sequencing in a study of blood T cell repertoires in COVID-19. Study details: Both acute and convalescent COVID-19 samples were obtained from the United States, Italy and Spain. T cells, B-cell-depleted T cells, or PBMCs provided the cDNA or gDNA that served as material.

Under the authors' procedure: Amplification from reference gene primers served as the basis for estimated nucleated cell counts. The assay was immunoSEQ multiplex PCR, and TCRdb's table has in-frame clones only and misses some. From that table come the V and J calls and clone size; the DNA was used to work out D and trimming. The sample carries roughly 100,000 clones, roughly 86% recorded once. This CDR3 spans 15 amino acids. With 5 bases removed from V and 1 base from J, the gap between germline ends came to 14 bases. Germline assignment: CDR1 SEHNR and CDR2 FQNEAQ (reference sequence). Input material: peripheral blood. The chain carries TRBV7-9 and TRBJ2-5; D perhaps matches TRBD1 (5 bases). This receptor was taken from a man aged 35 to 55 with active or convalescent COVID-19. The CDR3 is CASSPYRQFQETQYF. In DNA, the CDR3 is TGTGCCAGCAGCCCATACCGACAGTTCCAAGAGACCCAGTACTTC. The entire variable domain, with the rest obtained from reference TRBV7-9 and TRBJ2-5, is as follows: DTGVSQNPRHKITKRGQNVTFRCDPISEHNRLYWYRQTLGQGPEFLTYFQNEAQLEKSRLLSDRFSAERPKGSFSTLEIQRTEQGDSAMYLCASSPYRQFQETQYFGPGTRLLVL.